This is a list of T cell receptor beta chains from one sample in a study of blood T cell repertoires in COVID-19. TCRdb's copy holds only in-frame clones and misses some; the assay was immunoSEQ multiplex PCR. Of about 300,000 clones listed, 80% to 90% are singletons. The specimen was peripheral blood. The receptors originated from a woman aged 50 to 65 with COVID-19, enrolled during active disease. CDR3s include the opening cysteine and the closing phenylalanine or tryptophan. Where a row states a size, it is once, few, many or the class of an expanded clone; other rows omit it.

. | 11 | TRBV20-1 | CSARDSLVQFF
. | 13 | TRBV11-2 | CASSLAGAGQAFF
. | 15 | TRBV27 | CASSLIGGTQGRAFF
. | 14 | TRBV24-1 | CATSDPGLANIQYF
. | 16 | TRBV19 | CASSKLAGGDTGELFF
. | 15 | TRBV5-6 | CASSPGTALRETQYF
. | 15 | TRBV5-4 | CASSFPSGGRSEQYF
once | 15 | TRBV9 | CASSVGGSGYNEQFF
once | 15 | TRBV9 | CASSSGTRGVETQYF
. | 15 | TRBV7-2 | CASSLAGGGRYEQYF
. | 13 | TRBV18 | CASSPNSKETQYF
few | 15 | TRBV25-1 | CASSETGTGSGGQYF
. | 17 | TRBV5-4 | CASSLWTSGRVGDTQYF
once | 15 | TRBV2 | CASSLSGRAADTQYF
few | 13 | TRBV24-1 | CATTSASTDTQYF
. | 15 | TRBV18 | CASSPGRGGGTEAFF
. | 14 | TRBV29-1 | CSVEEASTYNEQFF
. | 16 | TRBV7-2 | CASSYWTGETTYEQYF
once | 17 | TRBV6-1 | CASSEAFGTGSNSPLHF
. | 15 | TRBV7-7 | CASSLGTSGGDEQYF
. | 16 | TRBV2 | CASRPRTGGSNQPQHF
. | 12 | TRBV5-4 | CASSRRGYEQFF
. | 16 | TRBV27 | CASSAAFLGLNYGYTF
. | 12 | TRBV13 | CASSPVPYEQYF
. | 17 | TRBV18 | CASSLSGSAKFYSEQFF
. | 13 | TRBV6-5 | CASRTFGTDTQYF
. | 15 | TRBV7-8 | CASSSTSGTPYEQYF
. | 16 | TRBV5-4 | CASSPPGLAETGELFF
. | 14 | TRBV10-1 | CASSPYRDSYEQYF
. | 13 | TRBV30 | CAWRWGRDYGYTF
. | 12 | TRBV2 | CASRGIRNTIYF
. | 13 | TRBV2 | CASRVGLNNEQFF
. | 15 | TRBV29-1 | CSALQDTSPSYGYTF
. | 17 | TRBV19 | CASSVGLAGGPSNEQFF
. | 15 | TRBV4-3 | CASSQGTRQEETQYF
. | 16 | TRBV2 | CASMRLGEGQTDTQYF
. | 15 | TRBV4-2 | CASSQGSRAFHEQYF
. | 14 | TRBV5-8 | CASSLIGDTGELFF
once | 15 | TRBV6-5 | CASSLKLADNNEQFF
. | 15 | TRBV6-6 | CASTRGESGNQPQHF
. | 16 | TRBV30 | CAWSVRSSGRSSEQFF
. | 16 | TRBV25-1 | CATRTGQGNRNSPLHF
. | 15 | TRBV6-5 | CASRAPGQGLNGYTF
. | 12 | TRBV18 | CASSPTVYEQYF
. | 13 | TRBV30 | CAWNIGDFYEQYF
. | 11 | TRBV20-1 | CSTRLRETQYF
. | 17 | TRBV19 | CASRTTPSQYSNQPQHF
. | 18 | TRBV9 | CASSARRTGEISGNTIYF
. | 15 | TRBV7-5 | CARSQGTSSPYGYTF
. | 14 | TRBV5-4 | CASSLDRGNQPQHF